This entry lists 14 T cell receptor beta chains sequenced from one sample in a study of cytomegalovirus exposure and HLA in healthy donors. 13 Jbeta primers and 60 Vbeta primers were used for the PCR. Profiled with immunoSEQ multiplex PCR; TCRdb holds only in-frame clones, not every one. Counted here are around 85,000 clones, approximately 80% occurring once; the ten biggest clones make up 20% to 25%. Sequenced: PBMCs. The receptors were sampled from a woman in her fifties or sixties in good health and CMV-seropositive.

This sequence joins TRBV6-5 and TRBJ1-2, with D perhaps matching TRBD1 (5 bases). Looked up from germline, CDR1 is MNHEY and CDR2 is SVGAGI. There are 16 residues in the CDR3. V lost 4 bases, J lost 3 bases, and 18 bases lay in between. The DNA for the CDR3 is TGTGCCAGCAGTTGGGTGGTGGGCGCGGGGGACTATGGCTACACCTTC. Translated, it gives CASSWVVGAGDYGYTF.

This clone was seen once. The chain has TRBV20-1 and TRBJ1-1, with a weak D call TRBD1 (5 bases). Germline V gene lookup returns CDR1 DFQATT and CDR2 SNEGSKA (reference sequence). The V and J ends lost 7 bases and 5 bases respectively, with 11 bases between them. This CDR3 is built from 11 residues. The CDR3 DNA sequence: TGCAGTGGCGGGGGGGGGACTGAAGCTTTCTTT. It yields the protein CSGGGGTEAFF.

V gene TRBV19 combines with J gene TRBJ1-2; no firm D call. Germline-derived CDR1 and CDR2 are LNHDA and SQIVND (reference sequence). CDR3 size: 12 residues. V dropped 5 bases and J dropped 5 bases, with 9 bases sitting between them. CDR3 nucleotide sequence: TGTGCCAGTAGTCTAATCGAATATGGCTACACCTTC. This sequence encodes CASSLIEYGYTF. The full variable domain, completed using reference TRBV19 and TRBJ1-2, is DGGITQSPKYLFRKEGQNVTLSCEQNLNHDAMYWYRQDPGQGLRLIYYSQIVNDFQKGDIAEGYSVSREKKESFPLTVTSAQKNPTAFYLCASSLIEYGYTFGSGTRLTVV.

This clone is a singleton in its sample. This chain connects TRBV6-6 to TRBJ1-1; D is perhaps TRBD1 (6 bases). V was clipped by 6 bases and J by 5 bases, with 10 bases between them. Looked up from germline, CDR1 is MNHNY and CDR2 is SVGAGI (reference sequence). The CDR3 sequence is 12 residues long. The CDR3 DNA reads TGTGCCAGCAGCCCACAGGGTACTGAAGCTTTCTTT. Translated: CASSPQGTEAFF.

This chain connects TRBV5-5 to TRBJ2-2, with 11 nucleotides matching TRBD1. This CDR3 is built from 16 residues. Per the germline V gene, CDR1 is SGHKS and CDR2 is YYEKEE (reference sequence). V was pared by 4 bases and J by 6 bases, with 8 bases of the junction left unmatched. The CDR3 DNA reads TGTGCCAGCAGCCGGGGACAGGGGGTCTTATCCGGGGAGCTGTTTTTT. This translates into CASSRGQGVLSGELFF. The full variable domain, in which reference TRBV5-5 and TRBJ2-2 provide the parts outside the CDR3, is DAGVTQSPTHLIKTRGQQVTLRCSPISGHKSVSWYQQVLGQGPQFIFQYYEKEERGRGNFPDRFSARQFPNYSSELNVNALLLGDSALYLCASSRGQGVLSGELFFGEGSRLTVL.

V is TRBV7-9 and J is TRBJ1-5; 7 bases fit TRBD1. Germline-derived CDR1 and CDR2 are SEHNR and FQNEAQ (reference sequence). Losses at the gene ends were 3 bases for V and 0 bases for J; bases not matched to a gene: 11. The CDR3 covers 18 residues. CDR3 region: CASSLGAGTAYSNQPQHF. The CDR3 bases are TGTGCCAGCAGCTTGGGTGCTGGGACAGCTTATAGCAATCAGCCCCAGCATTTT.

This rearrangement joins TRBV4-1 to TRBJ2-1; 16 nucleotides agree with TRBD2. The germline gives CDR1 MGHRA, CDR2 YSYEKL. Losses at the gene ends were 5 bases for V and 5 bases for J; bases not matched to a gene: 6. There are 17 residues in the CDR3. CDR3 nucleotide sequence: TGCGCCAGCAGCTATGGGACTAGCGGGAGGGTAAACAATGAGCAGTTCTTC. Protein sequence: CASSYGTSGRVNNEQFF.

This chain uses TRBV15 with TRBJ2-1; 10 nucleotides agree with TRBD2. Germline V lookup: CDR1 LNHNV, CDR2 YYDKDF (reference sequence). V lost 0 bases to trimming and J lost 3 bases; unmatched junction nucleotides: 5. The CDR3 consists of 17 residues. CDR3 bases: TGTGCCACCAGCAGAGATCTCGGGACTAGCGTCTACAATGAGCAGTTCTTC. Its translation: CATSRDLGTSVYNEQFF.

The rearrangement joins TRBV19 to TRBJ2-1; 12 bases align to TRBD1. The CDR3 sequence is 16 residues long. J lost 1 base, V lost 8 bases, and 6 bases had no gene match. Germline V gene sequence: CDR1 LNHDA, CDR2 SQIVND (reference sequence). CDR3 sequence reads: CASGGTGGRSYNEQFF. DNA of the CDR3: TGTGCCAGTGGCGGGACAGGGGGCAGGTCCTACAATGAGCAGTTCTTC.

In its sample, this clone was seen a few times. The chain employs TRBV5-1 and TRBJ2-3; D is possibly TRBD2 (6 bases). CDR1 SGHRS and CDR2 YFSETQ come from the germline V gene. The CDR3 length is 14 residues. Trimming removed 0 bases from V and 5 bases from J, with 10 bases in between. CDR3 region: CASSLEAGRDTQYF. The CDR3 DNA sequence: TGCGCCAGCAGCTTGGAGGCGGGGAGAGATACGCAGTATTTT. Filled out from reference TRBV5-1 and TRBJ2-3, the complete variable domain reads KAGVTQTPRYLIKTRGQQVTLSCSPISGHRSVSWYQQTPGQGLQFLFEYFSETQRNKGNFPGRFSGRQFSNSRSEMNVSTLELGDSALYLCASSLEAGRDTQYFGPGTRLTVL.

The chain is built from TRBV5-1 and TRBJ1-5; 7 bases line up with TRBD1. The CDR3 loop spans 15 amino acids. The V gene end was trimmed by 2 bases and the J gene end by 3 bases; junction bases not matched to a gene: 5. CDR1 is SGHRS and CDR2 is YFSETQ in the germline V gene. For the CDR3, the DNA is TGCGCCAGCAGCTTAGGGACAGCTTTCAATCAGCCCCAGCATTTT. Translation: CASSLGTAFNQPQHF.

The sample holds a few counts of this clone. The chain has TRBV6-5 and TRBJ1-5; D may be TRBD1 (5 bases). This CDR3 contains 13 residues. Trimming removed 2 bases from V and 7 bases from J, with 9 bases in between. From germline, CDR1 is MNHEY and CDR2 SVGAGI. CDR3 region: CASSYRAGQPQHF. The DNA of the CDR3 is TGTGCCAGCAGTTACAGGGCAGGGCAGCCCCAGCATTTT.

The V and J genes are TRBV6-5 and TRBJ2-7; tentative D call: TRBD1 (5 bases). CDR1 MNHEY and CDR2 SVGAGI come from the germline V gene. This CDR3 is built from 13 residues. The V and J ends lost 6 bases and 1 base respectively, with 10 bases between them. The CDR3 spells CASRPTASYEQYF. The CDR3 DNA reads TGTGCCAGCAGACCGACAGCTTCCTACGAGCAGTACTTC.

This CDR3 is CAISVVSGGHGELFF. The CDR3 region has the DNA TGTGCCATCAGTGTAGTTAGCGGGGGGCACGGCGAACTGTTTTTT. This rearrangement joins TRBV10-3 to TRBJ2-2; TRBD2 matches 10 bases. After removal of 4 bases from V and 14 bases from J, the junction contained 13 bases not matched to a gene. The CDR3 is made up of 15 amino acids. Per the germline V gene, CDR1 is ENHRY and CDR2 is SYGVKD.